In this sample, the clone carrying this TCR beta chain turned up many times. Its antigen is unknown. Germline lookup yields CDR1 SEHNR and CDR2 FQNEAQ (reference sequence). The trim removed 4 bases at V and 7 bases at J, leaving 9 bases unmatched. The CDR3 is made up of 14 amino acids. Making the TCR beta libraries involved quantitative 5'-RACE with molecular barcodes. From the 5' RACE reads, TCRdb called clonotypes with MiXCR, one entry per CDR3 protein. This table has fewer than 550,000 distinct CDR3 sequences, roughly 5% appearing once. The sample belongs to a study of CD8 T cells in ankylosing spondylitis. General observations from the study: Blood from ankylosing spondylitis patients appeared to carry a characteristic roughly eight-variant TCR beta motif.

The source of this sequence is a male donor with ankylosing spondylitis. The rearrangement links TRBV7-9 to TRBJ2-7; TRBD1 aligns across 8 bases. What was sequenced was blood, either unsorted or a sorted T cell fraction (not recorded which). The CDR3 reads CASSSFLGTGEQYF. The CDR3 coding sequence is TGTGCCAGCAGCTCCTTCCTGGGGACAGGAGAGCAGTACTTC.